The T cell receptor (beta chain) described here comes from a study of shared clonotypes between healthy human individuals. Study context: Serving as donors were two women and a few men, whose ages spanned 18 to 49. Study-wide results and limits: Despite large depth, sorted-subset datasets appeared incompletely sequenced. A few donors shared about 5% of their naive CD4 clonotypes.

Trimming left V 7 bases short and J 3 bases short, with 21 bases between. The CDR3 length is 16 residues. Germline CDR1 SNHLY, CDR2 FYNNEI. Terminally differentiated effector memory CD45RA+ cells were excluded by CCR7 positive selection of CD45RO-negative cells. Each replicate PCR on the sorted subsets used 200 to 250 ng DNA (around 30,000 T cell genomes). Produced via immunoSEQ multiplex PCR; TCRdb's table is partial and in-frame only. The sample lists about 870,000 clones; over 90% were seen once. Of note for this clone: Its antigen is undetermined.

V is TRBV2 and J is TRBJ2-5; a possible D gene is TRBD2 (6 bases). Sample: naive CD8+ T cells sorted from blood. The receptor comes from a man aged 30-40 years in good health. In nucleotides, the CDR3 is TGTGCCAGCATGGCCTACGGGGGACTCGGAAAAGAGACCCAGTACTTC. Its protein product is CASMAYGGLGKETQYF.